This T cell receptor (beta chain) was profiled in a study of T cell responses to AZD1222 COVID-19 vaccine. Study-wide context: Pooled in the analysis were second doses at about 4 or about 12 weeks. Study conclusions and caveats: Vaccination with two AZD1222 doses was followed by a rise in Spike-specific TCR breadth and depth. Donors were mostly white British, more females; clonal diversity possibly underestimated.

TCRdb's copy holds only in-frame clones and misses some; the assay was immunoSEQ multiplex PCR. The data show some 74,000 clones, approximately 80% seen once. Germline CDR1 SGHRS, CDR2 YFSETQ. Trimming shortened V by 2 bases and J by 5 bases, and 10 bases separated the two germline ends. There are 14 residues in the CDR3. In regard to this clone: The antigen remains unidentified.

This TCR derives from an adult in good health. The sequencing used peripheral blood, collected on day 0 of AZD1222 vaccination. The chain carries TRBV5-1 and TRBJ1-4, with unresolved D. The CDR3 protein is CASSFSQNNEKLFF. CDR3 sequence (DNA): TGCGCCAGCAGCTTTAGCCAGAACAATGAAAAACTGTTTTTT.